This entry lists 19 T cell receptor beta chains sequenced from one sample in a study of T-cell memory formation after mild COVID-19 (dated by TCRdb to the early 2020s). Libraries came from 5' RACE. Instrument used: Illumina NovaSeq 6000. TCRdb redid the processing of the public reads, applying fastp at Q25 and MiXCR, and retained in-frame beta chains. Entries are consolidated by CDR3 protein sequence, retaining the most common genes and DNA. In all, the sample holds 160,000 or so distinct CDR3 sequences, and roughly 30% of those were seen once. Around 12% of the sample is taken by the ten largest. The sequenced material came from PBMCs or a T cell subset sorted from them (not recorded which). The source is an adult woman who had mild COVID-19 (a few samples of this study predate the infection). The sample titles of this study are shuffled in the database, so cell type and time point are left out; the donor was told from shared clones.

The chain has TRBV7-9 and TRBJ1-5, with D unresolved. The CDR3 length is 14 residues. Trimming pared 4 bases from V and 5 bases from J, leaving 12 bases between. CDR1 is SEHNR, CDR2 FQNEAQ, per germline (reference sequence). The CDR3 sequence is CASSSGQDHQPQHF. CDR3 DNA sequence: TGTGCCAGCAGCTCGGGTCAGGACCATCAGCCCCAGCATTTT.

This clonotype was picked up a small number of times. This chain connects TRBV29-1 to TRBJ1-2; TRBD1 matches 9 bases. The trim removed 6 bases at V and 4 bases at J, leaving 12 bases unmatched. The CDR3 has 15 residues. Looked up from germline, CDR1 is SQVTM and CDR2 is ANQGSEA. The CDR3 DNA reads as TGCAGCGTGGATAGAACAGGGGGCAATGGCTATGGCTACACCTTC. This translates into CSVDRTGGNGYGYTF.

The chain uses TRBV13 and TRBJ2-1; possibly TRBD1 or TRBD2 for D (5 bases each). V dropped 9 bases and J dropped 0 bases, with 12 bases sitting between them. The germline CDR1 and CDR2 sequences are PRHDT and FYEKMQ (reference sequence). The CDR3 length is 14 residues. CDR3 amino acids: CASRGPSSYNEQFF. In nucleotides, the CDR3 is TGTGCCAGTCGGGGCCCAAGCTCCTACAATGAGCAGTTCTTC.

This rearrangement joins TRBV30 to TRBJ1-2; no clear D gene. Trimming stripped 0 bases from V and 6 bases from J, with 11 bases between. Per the germline V gene, CDR1 is GTSNPN and CDR2 is SVGIG (reference sequence). CDR3 size: 13 residues. The CDR3: CAWSVSRIDGYTF. For the CDR3, the DNA is TGTGCCTGGAGTGTAAGTCGGATAGATGGCTACACCTTC.

This clonotype has more than one count but fewer than ten. The chain is built from TRBV10-3 and TRBJ2-7, with 8 bases that match TRBD1. Germline-derived CDR1 and CDR2 are ENHRY and SYGVKD. J lost 0 bases, V lost 6 bases, and 10 bases had no gene match. The CDR3 runs to 16 residues. CDR3 sequence: CAIRGTGGAPSYEQYF. The CDR3 DNA reads as TGTGCCATCAGGGGGACAGGAGGGGCCCCCTCCTACGAGCAGTACTTC.

This sequence joins TRBV24-1 and TRBJ2-1; 8 positions agree with TRBD1. The germline V gene has CDR1 KGHDR and CDR2 SFDVKD. The CDR3 has 16 residues. V dropped 5 bases and J dropped 8; count of bases not matched to a gene: 13. The CDR3 reads CATSGVDRVWADEQFF. The CDR3 nucleotides read TGTGCCACCAGTGGCGTGGACAGGGTGTGGGCGGATGAGCAGTTCTTC.

Here the CDR3 DNA reads TGTGCCAGCAGCTCTGGACGGGCGGTTATGGCTAACTATGGCTACACCTTC. As protein: CASSSGRAVMANYGYTF. The chain is built from TRBV7-9 and TRBJ1-2; no reliable D call. The germline V gene encodes CDR1 SEHNR and CDR2 FQNEAQ (reference sequence). Trimming took 4 bases from V and 0 from J, leaving 18 bases between them. The CDR3 length is 17 residues.

The chain joins TRBV4-1 to TRBJ2-7; D perhaps matches TRBD1 (5 bases). The CDR3 totals 16 residues. Trimming stripped 1 base from V and 1 base from J, with 14 bases between. Looked up from germline, CDR1 is MGHRA and CDR2 is YSYEKL. CDR3 amino acids: CASSQVGQGSSYEQYF. The DNA for the CDR3 is TGCGCCAGCAGCCAAGTCGGTCAGGGAAGTTCCTACGAGCAGTACTTC.

The rearrangement links TRBV7-9 to TRBJ1-1; unclear D gene. The CDR3 runs 13 residues. Trimming stripped 4 bases from V and 4 bases from J, with 10 bases between. Per the germline V gene, CDR1 is SEHNR and CDR2 is FQNEAQ (reference sequence). CDR3 in amino acids: CASSSTYATEAFF. In DNA form, the CDR3 reads TGTGCCAGCAGCTCCACCTACGCCACTGAAGCTTTCTTT. Supplemented by reference TRBV7-9 and TRBJ1-1, the full variable domain reads DTGVSQNPRHKITKRGQNVTFRCDPISEHNRLYWYRQTLGQGPEFLTYFQNEAQLEKSRLLSDRFSAERPKGSFSTLEIQRTEQGDSAMYLCASSSTYATEAFFGQGTRLTVV.

This clonotype was detected only a few times. The chain employs TRBV30 and TRBJ1-1; 8 bases fit TRBD1. There are 14 residues in the CDR3. Trimming cost V 4 bases and J 2 bases; bases outside gene matches: 6. Germline V lookup: CDR1 GTSNPN, CDR2 SVGIG (reference sequence). This CDR3 reads CAWKRQGTNTEAFF. In nucleotides, the CDR3 is TGTGCCTGGAAAAGACAGGGGACTAACACTGAAGCTTTCTTT. Based on the CDR3 plus reference TRBV30 and TRBJ1-1, the full variable domain is SQTIHQWPATLVQPVGSPLSLECTVEGTSNPNLYWYRQAAGRGLQLLFYSVGIGQISSEVPQNLSASRPQDRQFILSSKKLLLSDSGFYLCAWKRQGTNTEAFFGQGTRLTVV.

This chain connects TRBV11-2 to TRBJ1-6; TRBD1 might be the D (5 bases). V was cut by 2 bases and J by 7 bases, with 9 bases left in between. Germline CDR1 reads SGHAT; CDR2 reads FQNNGV. The CDR3 spans 14 residues. In DNA, the CDR3 is TGTGCCAGCAGCTTACTGACAGAAAATTCACCCCTCCACTTT. This gives the protein CASSLLTENSPLHF.

The table lists this clonotype with a few counts. The gene calls are TRBV5-1 and TRBJ1-1; maybe TRBD1 (5 bases). Looked up from germline, CDR1 is SGHRS and CDR2 is YFSETQ. V lost 5 bases and J lost 0, with 11 bases in between. This CDR3 contains 14 residues. CDR3 DNA: TGCGCCAGCAGTCCGGGGGACTTGAACACTGAAGCTTTCTTT. It encodes CASSPGDLNTEAFF. Variable domain in full (rest from reference TRBV5-1 and TRBJ1-1): KAGVTQTPRYLIKTRGQQVTLSCSPISGHRSVSWYQQTPGQGLQFLFEYFSETQRNKGNFPGRFSGRQFSNSRSEMNVSTLELGDSALYLCASSPGDLNTEAFFGQGTRLTVV.

This clonotype was recorded a few times. The chain carries TRBV6-5 and TRBJ2-7; 9 bases are shared with TRBD1. This CDR3 is built from 15 residues. Germline V CDR1 and CDR2: MNHEY, SVGAGI. V gave up 5 bases and J gave up 1 base; unmatched junction bases: 6. CDR3 coding DNA: TGTGCCAGCAGTCCCGGACAGGGGAGGTCCTACGAGCAGTACTTC. Its translation is CASSPGQGRSYEQYF.

This clonotype was detected a few times. The V gene is TRBV5-1, the J gene TRBJ2-3, with a weak D call TRBD2 (7 bases). This CDR3 is built from 13 residues. The germline V gene encodes CDR1 SGHRS and CDR2 YFSETQ. Trimming left V 0 bases short and J 7 bases short, with 9 bases between. CDR3 region: CASSLEGGNTQYF. DNA of the CDR3: TGCGCCAGCAGCTTGGAGGGGGGGAATACGCAGTATTTT.

This clonotype is medium-sized. J is TRBJ2-2 and V is TRBV20-1; D uncertain. The CDR3 extends over 15 amino acids. V lost 0 bases and J lost 8, with 16 bases in between. Germline CDR1 reads DFQATT; CDR2 reads SNEGSKA (reference sequence). CDR3 region: CSAREAGGRLGELFF. In DNA form, the CDR3 reads TGCAGTGCTAGAGAGGCAGGTGGCAGGCTAGGGGAGCTGTTTTTT.

The chain is built from TRBV18 and TRBJ2-2; tentative D call: TRBD1 (6 bases). This CDR3 is built from 17 residues. Germline V gene lookup returns CDR1 KGHSH and CDR2 LQKENI. Trimming stripped 3 bases from V and 4 bases from J, with 18 bases between. CDR3 region: CASSPLHRGRGTGELFF. In DNA, the CDR3 is TGTGCCAGCTCACCTCTACACCGCGGCAGGGGCACCGGGGAGCTGTTTTTT.

This clonotype was seen more than once but under ten times. The rearrangement uses TRBV7-9 and TRBJ2-1, with TRBD1 matching over 7 bases. Germline lookup yields CDR1 SEHNR and CDR2 FQNEAQ (reference sequence). This CDR3 has 16 amino acids. Trimming cost V 4 bases and J 7 bases; bases outside gene matches: 13. CDR3 coding DNA: TGTGCCAGCAGCTCATTAGGCGACAGGGTGGGAAATGAGCAGTTCTTC. Amino acid sequence: CASSSLGDRVGNEQFF.

This chain uses TRBV12-3 or TRBV12-4 with TRBJ2-5; no firm D call. There are 14 residues in the CDR3. Trimming shortened V by 2 bases and J by 5 bases, and 12 bases separated the two germline ends. The CDR3 region is CASSLRMPPETQYF. In DNA, the CDR3 is TGTGCCAGCAGTTTAAGGATGCCTCCGGAGACCCAGTACTTC.

This clonotype came up a few times. The V gene is TRBV3-1, the J gene TRBJ2-3; no clear D gene. V dropped 3 bases and J dropped 4 bases, with 14 bases sitting between them. The CDR3 runs 15 residues. CDR1 is LGHDT, CDR2 YNNKEL, per germline (reference sequence). The CDR3: CASSQGSSTSDTQYF. The CDR3, as DNA: TGTGCCAGCAGCCAGGGGTCGTCCACCTCAGATACGCAGTATTTT.